A single T cell receptor beta chain is shown here with its context. The entry originates in a study of blood T cell repertoires in COVID-19. As processed by the authors: Researchers report that nucleated cell counts were estimated from reference gene primer amplification. Generated by immunoSEQ multiplex PCR, the TCRdb table keeps only in-frame clones and is missing some. V, J and clone size are those of that table, while D and trimming were read from the DNA. This sample has under 300,000 clones, with about 80% found just once. The sequenced material came from peripheral blood. The TCR comes from a woman in her forties or fifties who had recovered from COVID-19.

The CDR3 loop reads CASSLQGRDTEAFF. The CDR3 nucleotides read TGCGCCAGCAGCTTACAGGGGCGCGACACTGAAGCTTTCTTT. The V call is TRBV5-1, the J call TRBJ1-1; 7 bases are a match to TRBD1. CDR3 length equals 14 residues. Unmatched junction bases numbered 4, after V lost 2 bases and J lost 3 bases. CDR1 is SGHRS and CDR2 is YFSETQ in the germline V gene.